The 8 T cell receptor beta chains presented below share a single source sample, sequenced in a study of blood T cells in healthy people across ages (dated by TCRdb to about 2015). The method behind the library was 5' RACE. Sequencing was performed on an Illumina HiSeq 2500. The second PCR ran for about 7 to 11 cycles and used a J-beta primer mix along with a sample-barcoded 5' primer. Starting from the raw public reads, TCRdb applied fastp trimming at Q25, assembled clones with MiXCR and retained in-frame beta chains. For every CDR3 protein sequence, its rows merge into one entry that carries the most common genes and DNA. This sample holds almost 800,000 distinct CDR3 sequences; roughly 50% were observed only once. 20% to 25% of the sample rests with the top ten. What was sequenced was blood. Every receptor here comes from a man aged 25-45 years in good health.

The gene calls are TRBV9 and TRBJ2-1, with 16 nucleotides matching TRBD2. V lost 0 bases to trimming and J lost 0 bases; unmatched junction nucleotides: 6. Germline loops: CDR1 SGDLS, CDR2 YYNGEE. This CDR3 contains 20 residues. Here the CDR3 DNA reads TGTGCCAGCAGCGTAGGGGGACTAGCGGGAGGGAGGAACTCCTACAATGAGCAGTTCTTC. This translates into CASSVGGLAGGRNSYNEQFF.

Regarding this clonotype: One end of the junction is discordant with germline, which a read error may explain. V gene TRBV6-2 or TRBV6-3 combines with J gene TRBJ2-3; D remains ambiguous. The germline CDR1 and CDR2 sequences are MNHEY and SVGEGT. The CDR3 contains 14 residues. CDR3 residues: CAGSRTVVGWTQYF. CDR3 bases: TGTGCCGGCAGTCGAACCGTGGTCGGATGGACGCAGTATTTT.

This clonotype was observed a single time. V and J are TRBV27 and TRBJ2-3; TRBD1 or TRBD2 may be the D gene (6 bases each). The CDR3 loop spans 15 amino acids. The germline V and J ends were trimmed by 6 bases and 0 bases, with 13 bases remaining between them. CDR1 MNHEY and CDR2 SMNVEV come from the germline V gene (reference sequence). This CDR3 is CASSITGASTDTQYF. DNA of the CDR3: TGTGCCAGCAGCATCACGGGGGCGAGCACAGATACGCAGTATTTT.

V usage is TRBV10-3 and J usage is TRBJ1-2, with D perhaps TRBD1 (6 bases). The CDR3 spans 14 residues. Between the trimmed V and J ends, which lost 6 bases and 1 base, there was a span of 12 bases. Germline-derived CDR1 and CDR2 are ENHRY and SYGVKD. CDR3 in amino acids: CAISLDRINYGYTF. Written as DNA, the CDR3 is TGTGCCATCAGCTTAGACAGGATTAACTATGGCTACACCTTC.

This chain uses TRBV4-2 with TRBJ1-6; 8 bases align to TRBD1. CDR3 length equals 15 residues. Germline-derived CDR1 and CDR2 are LGHNA and YNFKEQ. The trim removed 2 bases at V and 7 bases at J, leaving 4 bases unmatched. CDR3 nucleotides: TGTGCCAGCAGCCAAACCGGACAGGGAAATTCACCCCTCCACTTT. Its translation: CASSQTGQGNSPLHF.

This clonotype was seen only a few times. The chain employs TRBV10-3 and TRBJ2-6; D is uncertain. Trimming cost V 7 bases and J 2 bases, with 12 bases left between them. The CDR3 has 15 residues. Germline V lookup: CDR1 ENHRY, CDR2 SYGVKD. CDR3: CAIMRSEAGANVLTF. CDR3 nucleotides: TGTGCCATCATGAGAAGTGAGGCTGGGGCCAACGTCCTGACTTTC.

The chain recombines TRBV25-1 with TRBJ2-3; 7 bases line up with TRBD2. J gave up 1 base and V 7 bases, and 2 bases lay outside the gene matches. The length of the CDR3 is 13 residues. Germline-derived CDR1 and CDR2 are MGHDK and SYGVNS. This chain's CDR3 is CASMSGGTDTQYF. The CDR3 coding sequence is TGTGCCAGCATGAGCGGGGGCACAGATACGCAGTATTTT.

The chain joins TRBV7-9 to TRBJ2-4, with 9 nucleotides matching TRBD2. This CDR3 has 19 residues. After removal of 0 bases from V and 0 bases from J, the junction contained 9 bases not matched to a gene. Germline CDR1 is SEHNR and CDR2 is FQNEAQ (reference sequence). The CDR3 DNA reads TGTGCCAGCAGCTTAGCAGTCAGCGGGGGGAGCCGAGCCAAAAACATTCAGTACTTC. This translates into CASSLAVSGGSRAKNIQYF.